One and the same sample provided the 12 T cell receptor beta chains below, sequenced in a study of CD8 T cells in ankylosing spondylitis. Each CDR3 protein gets one entry after TCRdb re-called the 5' RACE reads with MiXCR. The top ten clones hold less than 8.5% of a sample with under 250,000 distinct CDR3 sequences, roughly 24% of them seen once. The sequencing sample was made of blood, either unsorted or a sorted T cell fraction (not recorded which). All receptors derive from a male donor with ankylosing spondylitis or in good health (not recorded which).

This clonotype turned up a few times. The chain joins TRBV20-1 to TRBJ2-7; D possibly corresponds to TRBD2 (6 bases). The V and J ends lost 5 bases and 2 bases respectively, with 22 bases between them. The CDR3 runs to 16 residues. Germline lookup yields CDR1 DFQATT and CDR2 SNEGSKA (reference sequence). The CDR3 nucleotides are TGCAGTGCTGCTCACCCCTCCGGGGGATCACCCTACGAGCAGTACTTC. Its protein product is CSAAHPSGGSPYEQYF.

This clonotype came up many times. The rearrangement joins TRBV29-1 to TRBJ2-7; D is unclear. This CDR3 spans 12 amino acids. The V end lost 1 base, the J end lost 1 base, and 5 bases lay between the germline ends. The germline gives CDR1 SQVTM, CDR2 ANQGSEA. DNA of the CDR3: TGCAGCGTTGAAGGTCTTTCCTACGAGCAGTACTTC. Amino acid sequence: CSVEGLSYEQYF.

This clonotype came up many times. V usage is TRBV20-1 and J usage is TRBJ2-7; D is perhaps TRBD2 (5 bases). V was pared by 4 bases and J by 7 bases, with 8 bases between. Germline CDR1 reads DFQATT; CDR2 reads SNEGSKA (reference sequence). This CDR3 spans 10 amino acids. The CDR3 nucleotides are TGCAGTGCTACCCCGGGGGAGCAGTACTTC. This encodes CSATPGEQYF.

The J gene is TRBJ2-7, the V gene TRBV20-1; 8 nucleotides agree with TRBD2. CDR1 DFQATT and CDR2 SNEGSKA come from the germline V gene (reference sequence). V gave up 0 bases and J gave up 0 bases; unmatched junction bases: 4. This CDR3 comprises 15 residues. The CDR3 DNA is TGCAGTGCTAGAGATGGCGGGAGGCCCTCCTACGAGCAGTACTTC. This encodes CSARDGGRPSYEQYF.

This clonotype was detected ten times or more. The chain is built from TRBV12-3 or TRBV12-4 and TRBJ2-7; TRBD2 aligns across 10 bases. V trimming: 5 bases; J trimming: 6 bases; junction bases outside the gene matches: 4. The CDR3 sequence is 13 residues long. As DNA, the CDR3 is TGTGCCAGCAGTGGAATAGCGGGAGGCGAGCAGTACTTC. Translated: CASSGIAGGEQYF.

The chain uses TRBV7-2 and TRBJ2-7, with no clear D. Trimming removed 1 base from V and 9 bases from J, with 13 bases in between. Germline values: CDR1 SGHTA, CDR2 FQGNSA. The CDR3 has 13 amino acids. In nucleotides, the CDR3 is TGTGCCAGCAGCTTAGGGCTGGGTTTGGTGCAGTACTTC. It specifies CASSLGLGLVQYF.

This clonotype was counted between two and nine times. The CDR3 protein is CASSLNSAGLGYTF. CDR3 bases: TGTGCCAGCAGTTTAAACAGCGCGGGGCTTGGCTACACCTTC. The chain combines TRBV12-3 or TRBV12-4 with TRBJ1-2; weak D call: TRBD1 (5 bases). The CDR3 is 14 amino acids. Trimming took 2 bases from V and 7 from J, leaving 14 bases between them.

This chain uses TRBV2 with TRBJ2-1; a weak D match, TRBD2 (6 bases). The CDR3 is made up of 15 amino acids. Germline CDR1 is SNHLY and CDR2 is FYNNEI. Trimming left V 4 bases short and J 7 bases short, with 17 bases between. The CDR3 here is CASSAGTFSFNEQFF. In DNA, the CDR3 is TGTGCCAGCAGTGCAGGGACTTTTTCCTTTAATGAGCAGTTCTTC.

In its sample, this clonotype was seen many times. The rearrangement uses TRBV20-1 and TRBJ2-7, with 12 bases identical to TRBD1. J was trimmed by 6 bases and V by 6 bases; bases with no gene match: 9. This CDR3 spans 14 amino acids. CDR1 DFQATT and CDR2 SNEGSKA come from the germline V gene (reference sequence). CDR3 region: CSARDRGQPSEQYF. The CDR3 DNA reads as TGCAGTGCCCGGGACAGGGGGCAACCGAGCGAGCAGTACTTC.

This clonotype was seen ten or more times. The DNA of the CDR3 is TGTGCCATCACGAGTTTATCAAATTCACCCCTCCACTTT. As protein: CAITSLSNSPLHF. J is TRBJ1-6 and V is TRBV10-3; D unclear. This CDR3 comprises 13 residues. V lost 7 bases, J lost 7 bases, and 11 bases lay in between. CDR1 and CDR2 from the germline V gene are ENHRY and SYGVKD.

This clonotype was found a few times. DNA for the CDR3: TGCAGTGCTAGAGATCGGGACAGGGGTTCCTACGAGCAGTACTTC. Its translation is CSARDRDRGSYEQYF. The chain combines TRBV20-1 with TRBJ2-7; 10 nucleotides line up with TRBD1. The CDR3 is 15 residues long. Germline V gene sequence: CDR1 DFQATT, CDR2 SNEGSKA (reference sequence). Losses at the gene ends were 0 bases for V and 1 base for J; bases not matched to a gene: 3.

In its sample, this clonotype was seen many times. The genes are TRBV6-5 and TRBJ2-7; no clear D. The CDR3 loop spans 14 amino acids. Trimming pared 0 bases from V and 4 bases from J, leaving 10 bases between. Germline V gene data show CDR1 as MNHEY and CDR2 as SVGAGI. Here the CDR3 DNA reads TGTGCCAGCAGTTACTCTGCCAGACCTTACGAGCAGTACTTC. It translates to CASSYSARPYEQYF.